Listed below are T cell receptor beta chains from one sample, sequenced in a study of early T cells in non-severe SARS-CoV-2 infection. TCRdb re-called the 5' RACE reads through MiXCR, storing one row per CDR3 protein. The sample lists tens of thousands of distinct CDR3 sequences, around 10% occurring once. Sequenced input: whole blood. Receptors originate from an adult who was a healthcare worker with PCR-confirmed SARS-CoV-2 infection or an uninfected control (not recorded which). Each CDR3 is given with its conserved first and last residue. The D gene is left open where the match is weak. Where a row states a size, it is once, few, many or the class of an expanded clone; other rows omit it.

-,TRBV11-2,few,TRBJ2-7,CASSFMSAYEQYF,TGTGCCAGCAGCTTTATGTCGGCTTACGAGCAGTACTTC
-,TRBV19,many,TRBJ1-5,CASSIRGSGQPQHF,TGTGCCAGTAGTATACGAGGGTCGGGTCAGCCCCAGCATTTT
-,TRBV18,few,TRBJ1-1,CASSPDGEMNTEAFF,TGTGCCAGCTCACCGGATGGGGAGATGAACACTGAAGCTTTCTTT
TRBD1,TRBV7-9,many,TRBJ1-1,CASSTQGESTEAFF,TGTGCCAGCAGCACTCAGGGGGAGAGCACTGAAGCTTTCTTT
-,TRBV28,-,TRBJ2-1,CASRTIDRILGNEQFF,TGTGCCAGCAGAACAATCGACAGGATCCTAGGCAATGAGCAGTTCTTC
TRBD2,TRBV7-3,-,TRBJ2-1,CASSFIAGGNNEQFF,TGTGCCAGCAGCTTTATAGCGGGAGGGAACAATGAGCAGTTCTTC
-,TRBV6-6,-,TRBJ1-5,CASSYSKPGTPHPSNQPQHF,TGTGCCAGCAGTTACTCGAAGCCGGGGACCCCTCACCCAAGCAATCAGCCCCAGCATTTT
TRBD2,TRBV7-9,-,TRBJ2-1,CASSPSRGRSSYNEQFF,TGTGCCAGCAGCCCCTCCCGCGGGAGGTCCTCCTACAATGAGCAGTTCTTC
TRBD2,TRBV6-2/TRBV6-3,few,TRBJ2-5,CASSGPGLAEETQYF,TGTGCCAGCAGTGGGCCGGGACTAGCGGAAGAGACCCAGTACTTC
TRBD2,TRBV20-1,many,TRBJ2-5,CSAKRGRDQETQYF,TGCAGTGCTAAGCGGGGTAGGGACCAAGAGACCCAGTACTTC
TRBD1,TRBV20-1,many,TRBJ1-6,CSARTLGQRNSPLHF,TGCAGTGCTAGAACCCTGGGACAGAGGAATTCACCCCTCCACTTT
TRBD1,TRBV5-1,-,TRBJ1-5,CASSPSGTVGNQPQHF,TGCGCCAGCAGCCCCTCCGGGACAGTAGGCAATCAGCCCCAGCATTTT
-,TRBV7-9,few,TRBJ2-1,CASSAYMHNEQFF,TGTGCCAGCAGCGCCTACATGCACAATGAGCAGTTCTTC
-,TRBV3-1,many,TRBJ1-1,CASSQVSTLNTEAFF,TGTGCCAGCAGCCAGGTTAGCACCCTGAACACTGAAGCTTTCTTT
TRBD2,TRBV7-2,many,TRBJ2-1,CASSLAPSGRADEQFF,TGTGCCAGCAGCTTAGCGCCTAGCGGGAGGGCCGATGAGCAGTTCTTC
-,TRBV6-1,few,TRBJ1-4,CASSRLGTNEKLFF,TGTGCCAGCAGCAGACTAGGAACTAATGAAAAACTGTTTTTT
TRBD2,TRBV5-1,many,TRBJ2-5,CASTPSRGVGEGETQYF,TGCGCCAGCACTCCATCCCGAGGGGTCGGGGAGGGAGAGACCCAGTACTTC
TRBD2,TRBV7-9,many,TRBJ2-5,CASSLGLAVETQYF,TGTGCCAGCAGCTTAGGACTAGCGGTAGAGACCCAGTACTTC
TRBD2,TRBV7-9,many,TRBJ2-1,CASSSPTSGGRFSYNEQFF,TGTGCCAGCAGCTCCCCGACTAGCGGGGGGAGATTTTCCTACAATGAGCAGTTCTTC
-,TRBV5-4,few,TRBJ1-6,CASEGKAGQVSPLHF,TGTGCCAGCGAGGGTAAGGCCGGACAAGTTTCACCCCTCCACTTT
TRBD1,TRBV6-5,-,TRBJ1-3,CASRRDRADGNTIYF,TGTGCCAGCAGACGGGACAGGGCGGATGGAAACACCATATATTTT
TRBD1,TRBV5-6,few,TRBJ1-1,CASSLMRTGVVPEAFF,TGTGCCAGCAGCTTGATGAGGACAGGAGTCGTCCCTGAAGCTTTCTTT
TRBD1,TRBV12-5,-,TRBJ2-2,CASGLVQGGAGELFF,TGTGCTAGTGGTTTGGTACAGGGGGGCGCCGGGGAGCTGTTTTTT
TRBD1,TRBV5-1,many,TRBJ2-1,CASRYDRVNEQFF,TGCGCCAGCAGATACGACAGGGTGAATGAGCAGTTCTTC
-,TRBV11-2,few,TRBJ2-7,CASSLDLVTYEQYF,TGTGCCAGCAGCTTAGATTTGGTCACCTACGAGCAGTACTTC
-,TRBV5-1,-,TRBJ2-7,CASSLSGAYEQYF,TGCGCCAGCAGCTTGTCGGGCGCCTACGAGCAGTACTTC
-,TRBV6-1,few,TRBJ1-1,CASTKTFANTEAFF,TGTGCCAGCACCAAGACATTCGCGAACACTGAAGCTTTCTTT
-,TRBV27,many,TRBJ1-5,CASRQSGIQPQHF,TGTGCCAGCAGACAGTCGGGGATTCAGCCCCAGCATTTT
TRBD1,TRBV12-3/TRBV12-4,-,TRBJ1-6,CASSEQGTHNSPLHF,TGTGCCAGCAGCGAACAGGGGACCCATAATTCACCCCTCCACTTT
-,TRBV5-1,-,TRBJ2-2,CASSSGLYLNTGELFF,TGCGCCAGCAGCTCTGGACTCTACCTGAACACCGGGGAGCTGTTTTTT
-,TRBV24-1,many,TRBJ2-1,CATSDFGRDYNEQFF,TGTGCCACCAGTGATTTTGGCAGGGACTACAATGAGCAGTTCTTC
-,TRBV6-5,-,TRBJ1-6,CASSYWGTVDNSPLHF,TGTGCCAGCAGTTACTGGGGGACGGTAGATAATTCACCCCTCCACTTT
-,TRBV12-3/TRBV12-4,-,TRBJ1-5,CASTQEGRADNQPQHF,TGTGCCAGCACCCAGGAGGGGAGGGCAGACAATCAGCCCCAGCATTTT
TRBD2,TRBV13,many,TRBJ2-7,CASSPSTLAGVVHEQYF,TGTGCCAGCAGCCCAAGCACGCTAGCGGGAGTAGTACACGAGCAGTACTTC
TRBD2,TRBV9,-,TRBJ2-1,CASSVLAGGRNEQFF,TGTGCCAGCAGCGTGCTAGCGGGGGGACGGAATGAGCAGTTCTTC
-,TRBV29-1,-,TRBJ2-7,CSAVGLQGNHEQYF,TGCAGCGCAGTCGGGTTACAGGGTAACCACGAGCAGTACTTC
-,TRBV19,few,TRBJ2-5,CASSIGGTQETQYF,TGTGCCAGTAGTATAGGTGGGACACAAGAGACCCAGTACTTC
-,TRBV11-2,once,TRBJ2-1,CASSFSTGGYNEQFF,TGTGCCAGCAGCTTCTCGACAGGAGGCTACAATGAGCAGTTCTTC
TRBD2,TRBV29-1,-,TRBJ2-3,CTGGGDTQYF,TGCACCGGGGGGGGAGATACGCAGTATTTT
-,TRBV6-5,-,TRBJ2-5,CASSRASAQETQYF,TGTGCCAGCAGTCGGGCTAGCGCCCAAGAGACCCAGTACTTC
TRBD2,TRBV18,many,TRBJ2-5,CASSPRQRGYQETQYF,TGTGCCAGCTCACCACGCCAGCGGGGGTACCAAGAGACCCAGTACTTC
-,TRBV21-1,many,TRBJ1-2,CASSKEAGRAGYTF,TGTGCCAGCAGCAAAGAGGCAGGGAGGGCTGGCTACACCTTC
-,TRBV28,many,TRBJ2-1,CASSPFPSRYNEQFF,TGTGCCAGCAGCCCTTTCCCTAGCAGATACAATGAGCAGTTCTTC
TRBD1,TRBV6-1,few,TRBJ2-7,CASSQQGYEQYF,TGTGCCAGCAGTCAACAGGGGTACGAGCAGTACTTC
TRBD1,TRBV24-1,many,TRBJ2-3,CATSDWDRGTDTQYF,TGTGCCACCAGTGATTGGGACAGGGGTACAGATACGCAGTATTTT
TRBD1,TRBV11-2,-,TRBJ2-1,CASSFTWTGSNEQFF,TGTGCCAGCAGCTTCACCTGGACAGGAAGTAATGAGCAGTTCTTC
-,TRBV20-1,few,TRBJ2-1,CSARTRTGRDEQFF,TGCAGTGCTAGAACCCGGACCGGCCGGGATGAGCAGTTCTTC
-,TRBV7-9,few,TRBJ2-3,CASRPSDPDTQYF,TGTGCCAGCAGACCTTCGGACCCAGATACGCAGTATTTT
-,TRBV19,few,TRBJ2-1,CASSIGLNNEQFF,TGTGCCAGTAGTATAGGTCTTAACAATGAGCAGTTCTTC
-,TRBV29-1,-,TRBJ2-2,CSVGRANTGELFF,TGCAGCGTTGGCCGCGCGAACACCGGGGAGCTGTTTTTT
-,TRBV11-3,few,TRBJ1-2,CASSLEGRGGSYGYTF,TGTGCCAGCAGCTTAGAAGGCCGGGGCGGGAGCTATGGCTACACCTTC
-,TRBV28,-,TRBJ1-1,CASRGDRSTDMNTEAFF,TGTGCCAGCAGGGGGGACCGCTCTACTGACATGAACACTGAAGCTTTCTTT
-,TRBV2,many,TRBJ2-1,CASMGGRICSYNEQFF,TGTGCCAGCATGGGGGGGCGGATCTGCTCCTACAATGAGCAGTTCTTC